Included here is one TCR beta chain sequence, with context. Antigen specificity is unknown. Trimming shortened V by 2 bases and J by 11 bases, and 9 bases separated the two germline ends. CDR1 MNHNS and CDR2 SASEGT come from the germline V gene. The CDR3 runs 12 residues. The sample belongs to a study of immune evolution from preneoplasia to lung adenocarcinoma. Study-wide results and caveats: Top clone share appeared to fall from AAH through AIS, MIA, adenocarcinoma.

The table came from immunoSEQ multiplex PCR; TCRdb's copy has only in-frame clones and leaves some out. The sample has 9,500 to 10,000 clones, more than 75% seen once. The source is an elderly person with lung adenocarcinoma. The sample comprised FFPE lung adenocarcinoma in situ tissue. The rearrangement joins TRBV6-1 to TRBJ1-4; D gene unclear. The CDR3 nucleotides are TGTGCCAGCAGTGAAACGGGGTGGAAACTGTTTTTT. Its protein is CASSETGWKLFF.